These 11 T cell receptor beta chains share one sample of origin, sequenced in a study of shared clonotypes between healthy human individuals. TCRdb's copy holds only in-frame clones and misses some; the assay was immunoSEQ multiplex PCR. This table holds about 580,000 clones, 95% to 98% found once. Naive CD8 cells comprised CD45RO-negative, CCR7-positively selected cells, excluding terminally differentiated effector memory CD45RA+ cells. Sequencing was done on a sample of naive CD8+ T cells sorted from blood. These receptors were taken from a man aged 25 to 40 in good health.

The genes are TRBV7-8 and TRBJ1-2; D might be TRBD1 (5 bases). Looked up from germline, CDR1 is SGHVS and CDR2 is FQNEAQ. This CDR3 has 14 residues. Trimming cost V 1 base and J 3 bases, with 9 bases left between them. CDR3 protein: CASSLGRGDYGYTF. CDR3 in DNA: TGTGCCAGCAGCTTAGGTCGGGGGGACTATGGCTACACCTTC.

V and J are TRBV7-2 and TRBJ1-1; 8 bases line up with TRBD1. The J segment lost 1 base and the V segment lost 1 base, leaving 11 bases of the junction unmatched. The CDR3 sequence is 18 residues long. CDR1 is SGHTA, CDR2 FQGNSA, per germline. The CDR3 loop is CASSLVTTRQGRNTEAFF. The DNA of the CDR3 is TGTGCCAGCAGCTTAGTAACCACTCGACAGGGGCGGAACACTGAAGCTTTCTTT.

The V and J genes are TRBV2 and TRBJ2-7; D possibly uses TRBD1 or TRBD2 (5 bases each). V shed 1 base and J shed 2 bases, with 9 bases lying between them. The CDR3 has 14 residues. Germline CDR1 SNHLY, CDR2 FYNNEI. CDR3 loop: CASSEVGGPYEQYF. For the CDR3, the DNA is TGTGCCAGCAGTGAAGTTGGGGGACCCTACGAGCAGTACTTC.

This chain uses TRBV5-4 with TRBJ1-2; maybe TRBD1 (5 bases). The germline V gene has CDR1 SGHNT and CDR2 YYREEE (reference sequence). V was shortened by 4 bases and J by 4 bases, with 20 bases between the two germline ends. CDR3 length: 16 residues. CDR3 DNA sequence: TGTGCCAGCAGCCCGAGATCCGGGACGGCGGGCTATGGCTACACCTTC. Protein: CASSPRSGTAGYGYTF. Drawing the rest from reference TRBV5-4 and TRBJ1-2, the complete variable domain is ETGVTQSPTHLIKTRGQQVTLRCSSQSGHNTVSWYQQALGQGPQFIFQYYREEENGRGNFPPRFSGLQFPNYSSELNVNALELDDSALYLCASSPRSGTAGYGYTFGSGTRLTVV.

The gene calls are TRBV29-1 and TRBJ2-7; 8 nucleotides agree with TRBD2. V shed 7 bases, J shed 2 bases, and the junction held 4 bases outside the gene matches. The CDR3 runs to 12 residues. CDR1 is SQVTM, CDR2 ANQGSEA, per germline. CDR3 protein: CSAVAGTYEQYF. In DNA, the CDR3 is TGCAGCGCTGTAGCGGGAACCTACGAGCAGTACTTC.

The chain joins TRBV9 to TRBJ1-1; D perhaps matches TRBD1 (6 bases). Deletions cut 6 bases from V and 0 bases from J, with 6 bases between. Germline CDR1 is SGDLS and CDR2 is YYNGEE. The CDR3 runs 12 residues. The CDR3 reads CASKGVNTEAFF. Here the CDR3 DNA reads TGTGCCAGCAAGGGGGTGAACACTGAAGCTTTCTTT. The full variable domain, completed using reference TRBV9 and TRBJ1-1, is DSGVTQTPKHLITATGQRVTLRCSPRSGDLSVYWYQQSLDQGLQFLIQYYNGEERAKGNILERFSAQQFPDLHSELNLSSLELGDSALYFCASKGVNTEAFFGQGTRLTVV.

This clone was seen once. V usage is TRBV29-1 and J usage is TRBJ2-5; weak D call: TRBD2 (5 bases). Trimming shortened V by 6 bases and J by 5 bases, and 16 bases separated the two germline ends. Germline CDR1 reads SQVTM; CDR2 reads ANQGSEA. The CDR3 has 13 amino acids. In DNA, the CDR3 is TGCAGCGTGTGGACGGGATCGTCGGAGACCCAGTACTTC. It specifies CSVWTGSSETQYF.

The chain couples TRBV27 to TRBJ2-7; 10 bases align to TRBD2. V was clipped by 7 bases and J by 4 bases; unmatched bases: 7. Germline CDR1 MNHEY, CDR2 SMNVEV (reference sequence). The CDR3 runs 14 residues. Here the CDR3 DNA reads TGTGCCAGCACCCCTAGCGGGAGCCGATACGAGCAGTACTTC. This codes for CASTPSGSRYEQYF.

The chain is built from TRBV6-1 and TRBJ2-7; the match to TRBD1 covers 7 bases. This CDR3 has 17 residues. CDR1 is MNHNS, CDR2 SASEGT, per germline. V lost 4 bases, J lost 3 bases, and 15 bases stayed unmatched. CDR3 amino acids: CASSGSPSGTARYEQYF. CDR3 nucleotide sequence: TGTGCCAGCAGTGGAAGCCCCTCCGGGACAGCCCGCTACGAGCAGTACTTC.

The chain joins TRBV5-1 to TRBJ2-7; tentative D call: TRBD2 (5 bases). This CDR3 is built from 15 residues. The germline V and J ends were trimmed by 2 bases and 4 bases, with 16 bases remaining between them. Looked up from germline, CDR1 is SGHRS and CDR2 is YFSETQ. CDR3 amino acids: CASSLGPGIVYEQYF. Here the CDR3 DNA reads TGCGCCAGCAGCTTAGGTCCGGGGATAGTGTACGAGCAGTACTTC.

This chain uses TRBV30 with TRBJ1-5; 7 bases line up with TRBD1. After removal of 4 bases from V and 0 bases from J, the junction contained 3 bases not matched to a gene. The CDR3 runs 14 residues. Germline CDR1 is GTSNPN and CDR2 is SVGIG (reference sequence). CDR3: CAWTGGDSNQPQHF. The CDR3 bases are TGTGCCTGGACAGGGGGGGATAGCAATCAGCCCCAGCATTTT.